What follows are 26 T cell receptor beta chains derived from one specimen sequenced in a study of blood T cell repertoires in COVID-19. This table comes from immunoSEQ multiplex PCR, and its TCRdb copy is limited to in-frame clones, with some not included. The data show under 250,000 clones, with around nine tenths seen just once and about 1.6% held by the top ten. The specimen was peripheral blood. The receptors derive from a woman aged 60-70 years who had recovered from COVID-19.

The CDR3 reads CASSFGGREPQHF. CDR3 sequence (DNA): TGTGCCAGCAGTTTCGGAGGGCGCGAGCCCCAGCATTTT. The rearrangement joins TRBV27 to TRBJ1-5, with D unclear. The CDR3 runs 13 residues. The V end was cut by 3 bases, the J end by 8 bases, with 11 bases between. The germline V gene encodes CDR1 MNHEY and CDR2 SMNVEV (reference sequence).

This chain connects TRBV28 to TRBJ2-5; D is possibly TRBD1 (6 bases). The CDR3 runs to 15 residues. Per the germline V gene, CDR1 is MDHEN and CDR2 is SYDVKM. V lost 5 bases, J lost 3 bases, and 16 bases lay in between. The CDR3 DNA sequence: TGTGCCAGCAGTGTCCGCAGGGGAACAGAAGAGACCCAGTACTTC. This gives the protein CASSVRRGTEETQYF.

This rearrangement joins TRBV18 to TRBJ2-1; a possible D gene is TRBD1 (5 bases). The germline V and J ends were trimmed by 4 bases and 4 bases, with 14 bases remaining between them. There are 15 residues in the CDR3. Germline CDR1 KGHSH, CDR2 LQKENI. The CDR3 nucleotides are TGTGCCAGCTCACAGGGGAAGGGTGAATACAATGAGCAGTTCTTC. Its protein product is CASSQGKGEYNEQFF.

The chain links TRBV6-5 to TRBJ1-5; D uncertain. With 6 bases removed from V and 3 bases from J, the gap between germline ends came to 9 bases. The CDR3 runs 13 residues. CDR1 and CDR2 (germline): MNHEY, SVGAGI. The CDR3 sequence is CASSPGYNQPQHF. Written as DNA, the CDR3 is TGTGCCAGCAGCCCAGGATACAATCAGCCCCAGCATTTT.

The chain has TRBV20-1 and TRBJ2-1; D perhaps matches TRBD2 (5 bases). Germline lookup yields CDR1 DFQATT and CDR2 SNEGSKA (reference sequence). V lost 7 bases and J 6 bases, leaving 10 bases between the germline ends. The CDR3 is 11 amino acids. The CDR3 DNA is TGCAGTGAGGGAGCCGCCAATGAGCAGTTCTTC. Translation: CSEGAANEQFF.

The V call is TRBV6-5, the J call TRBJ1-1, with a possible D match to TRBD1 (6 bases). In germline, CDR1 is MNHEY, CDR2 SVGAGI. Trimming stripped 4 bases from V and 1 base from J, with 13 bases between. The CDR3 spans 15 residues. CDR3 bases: TGTGCCAGCAGTTTGAACAGGGATACGAACACTGAAGCTTTCTTT. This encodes CASSLNRDTNTEAFF.

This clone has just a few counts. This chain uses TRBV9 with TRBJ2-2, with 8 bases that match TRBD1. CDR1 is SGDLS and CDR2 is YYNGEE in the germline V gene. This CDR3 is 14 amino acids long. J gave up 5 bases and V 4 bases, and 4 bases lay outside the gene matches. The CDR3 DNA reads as TGTGCCAGCAGCCCTCGGACAGGGACCGGGGAGCTGTTTTTT. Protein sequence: CASSPRTGTGELFF.

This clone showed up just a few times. CDR3 sequence reads: CASSSTGRGGYTF. The CDR3 DNA is TGTGCCAGCAGTTCGACAGGGCGGGGAGGCTACACCTTC. This sequence joins TRBV6-6 and TRBJ1-2; TRBD1 matches at 7 bases. Germline-derived CDR1 and CDR2 are MNHNY and SVGAGI (reference sequence). V trimming: 4 bases; J trimming: 8 bases; junction bases outside the gene matches: 7. The CDR3 is 13 amino acids.

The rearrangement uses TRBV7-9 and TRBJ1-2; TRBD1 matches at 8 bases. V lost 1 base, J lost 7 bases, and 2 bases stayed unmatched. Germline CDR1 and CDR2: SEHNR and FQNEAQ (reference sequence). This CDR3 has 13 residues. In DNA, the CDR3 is TGTGCCAGCAGCTTAGAGACAGGGGCTGGCTACACCTTC. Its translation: CASSLETGAGYTF.

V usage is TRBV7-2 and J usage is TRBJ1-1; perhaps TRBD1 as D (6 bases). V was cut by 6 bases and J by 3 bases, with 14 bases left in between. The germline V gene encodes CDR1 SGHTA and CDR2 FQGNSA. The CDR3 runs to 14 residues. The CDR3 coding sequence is TGTGCCAGCAGGTACCTACAGGGATACACTGAAGCTTTCTTT. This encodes CASRYLQGYTEAFF.

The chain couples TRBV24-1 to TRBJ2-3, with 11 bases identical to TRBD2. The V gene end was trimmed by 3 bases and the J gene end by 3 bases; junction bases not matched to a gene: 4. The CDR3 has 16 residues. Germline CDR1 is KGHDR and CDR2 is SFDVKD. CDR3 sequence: CATSDGGLAVTDTQYF. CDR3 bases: TGTGCCACCAGTGATGGGGGACTAGCGGTTACAGATACGCAGTATTTT.

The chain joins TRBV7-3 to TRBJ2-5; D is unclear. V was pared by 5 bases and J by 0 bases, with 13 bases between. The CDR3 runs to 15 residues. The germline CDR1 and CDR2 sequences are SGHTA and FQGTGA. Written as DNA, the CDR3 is TGTGCCAGCAGCCCCATCGGTTCGGACCAAGAGACCCAGTACTTC. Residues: CASSPIGSDQETQYF.

The CDR3 spells CASSLSPSGDYSYEQYF. In nucleotides, the CDR3 is TGTGCCAGCAGCCTTTCACCTAGCGGGGACTACTCCTACGAGCAGTACTTC. This chain links TRBV7-2 with TRBJ2-7, with 9 bases fitting TRBD2. The CDR3 totals 17 residues. Germline-derived CDR1 and CDR2 are SGHTA and FQGNSA. V shed 5 bases, J shed 0 bases, and the junction held 11 bases outside the gene matches.

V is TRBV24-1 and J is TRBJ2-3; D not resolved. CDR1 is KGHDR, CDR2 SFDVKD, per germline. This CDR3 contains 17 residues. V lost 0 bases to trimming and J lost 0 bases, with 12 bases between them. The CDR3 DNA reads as TGTGCCACCAGTGATTTGTTTGGCGGAATAAGCACAGATACGCAGTATTTT. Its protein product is CATSDLFGGISTDTQYF.

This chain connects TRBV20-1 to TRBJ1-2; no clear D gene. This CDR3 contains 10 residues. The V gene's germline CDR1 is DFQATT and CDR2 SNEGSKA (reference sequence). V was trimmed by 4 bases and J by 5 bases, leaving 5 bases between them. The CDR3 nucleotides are TGCAGTGCTATACGGTATGGCTACACCTTC. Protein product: CSAIRYGYTF.

The CDR3 DNA is TGTGCCACCAGCAGAGAGGACAGGGTACGGGAGACCCAGTACTTC. Amino acids: CATSREDRVRETQYF. The chain combines TRBV15 with TRBJ2-5, with 8 bases aligning to TRBD1. Germline CDR1 reads LNHNV; CDR2 reads YYDKDF (reference sequence). The J segment lost 5 bases and the V segment lost 0 bases, leaving 5 bases of the junction unmatched. This CDR3 is 15 amino acids long.

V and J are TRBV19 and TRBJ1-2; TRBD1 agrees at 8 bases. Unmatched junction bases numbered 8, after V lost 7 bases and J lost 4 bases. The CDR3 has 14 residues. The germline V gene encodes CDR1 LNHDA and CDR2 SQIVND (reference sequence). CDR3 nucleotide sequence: TGTGCCAGTAAAGACAGGGGAAGAGGCTATGGCTACACCTTC. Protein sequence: CASKDRGRGYGYTF.

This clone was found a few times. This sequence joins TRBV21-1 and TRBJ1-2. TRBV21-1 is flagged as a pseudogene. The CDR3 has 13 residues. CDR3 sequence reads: CASSAKGGDGYTF. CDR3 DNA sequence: TGTGCCAGCAGCGCTAAGGGGGGGGATGGCTACACCTTC.

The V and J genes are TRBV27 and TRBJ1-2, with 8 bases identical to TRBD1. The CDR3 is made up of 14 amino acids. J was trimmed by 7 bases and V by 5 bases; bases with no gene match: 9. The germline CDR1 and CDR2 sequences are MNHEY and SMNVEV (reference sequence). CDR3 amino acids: CASSGNRGIGGYTF. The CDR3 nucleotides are TGTGCCAGCAGTGGTAACAGGGGGATAGGTGGCTACACCTTC.

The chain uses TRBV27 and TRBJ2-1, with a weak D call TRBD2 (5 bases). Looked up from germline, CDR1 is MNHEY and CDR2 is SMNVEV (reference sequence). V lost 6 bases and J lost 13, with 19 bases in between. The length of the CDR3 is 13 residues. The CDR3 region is CASSARGLVRQFF. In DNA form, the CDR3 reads TGTGCCAGCAGCGCTCGAGGGTTGGTACGACAGTTCTTC.

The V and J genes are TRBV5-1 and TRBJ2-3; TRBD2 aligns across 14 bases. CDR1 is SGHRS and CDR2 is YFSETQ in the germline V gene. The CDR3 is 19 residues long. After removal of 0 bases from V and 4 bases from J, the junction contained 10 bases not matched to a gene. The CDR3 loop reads CASSLAGGLAGGQADTQYF. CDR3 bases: TGCGCCAGCAGCTTGGCGGGAGGACTAGCGGGGGGCCAGGCAGATACGCAGTATTTT.

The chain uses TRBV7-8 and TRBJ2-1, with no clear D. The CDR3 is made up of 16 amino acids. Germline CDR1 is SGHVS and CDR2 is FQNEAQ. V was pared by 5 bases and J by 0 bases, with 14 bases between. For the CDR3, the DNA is TGTGCCAGCAGCGCCGAACTACACCGCTCCTACAATGAGCAGTTCTTC. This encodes CASSAELHRSYNEQFF.

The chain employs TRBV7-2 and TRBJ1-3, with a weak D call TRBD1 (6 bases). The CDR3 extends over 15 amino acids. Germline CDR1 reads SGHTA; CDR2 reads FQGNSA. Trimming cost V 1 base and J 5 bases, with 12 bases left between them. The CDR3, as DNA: TGTGCCAGCAGCTTAGTATCGGGGGGGCGAAACACCATATATTTT. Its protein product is CASSLVSGGRNTIYF.

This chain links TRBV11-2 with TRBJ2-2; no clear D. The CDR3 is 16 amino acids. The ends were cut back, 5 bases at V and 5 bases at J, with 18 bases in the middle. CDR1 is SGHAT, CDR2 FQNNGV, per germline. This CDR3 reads CASSPSHPSRTGELFF. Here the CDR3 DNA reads TGTGCCAGCAGCCCATCTCACCCCTCTAGGACCGGGGAGCTGTTTTTT. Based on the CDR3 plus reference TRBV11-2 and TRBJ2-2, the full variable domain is EAGVAQSPRYKIIEKRQSVAFWCNPISGHATLYWYQQILGQGPKLLIQFQNNGVVDDSQLPKDRFSAERLKGVDSTLKIQPAKLEDSAVYLCASSPSHPSRTGELFFGEGSRLTVL.

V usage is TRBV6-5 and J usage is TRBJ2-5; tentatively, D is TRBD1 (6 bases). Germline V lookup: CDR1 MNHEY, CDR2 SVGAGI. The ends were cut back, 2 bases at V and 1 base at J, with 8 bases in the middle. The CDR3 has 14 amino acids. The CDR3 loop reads CASSYGTLQETQYF. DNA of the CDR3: TGTGCCAGCAGTTACGGGACACTCCAAGAGACCCAGTACTTC.

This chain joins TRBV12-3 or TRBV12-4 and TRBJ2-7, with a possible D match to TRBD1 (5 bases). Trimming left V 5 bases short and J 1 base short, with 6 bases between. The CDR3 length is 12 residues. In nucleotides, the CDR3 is TGTGCCAGCAGTCGACAGTCCTACGAGCAGTACTTC. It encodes CASSRQSYEQYF.